This passage covers 8 T cell receptor beta chains from one sample sequenced in a study of blood T cells in healthy people across ages (dated by TCRdb to the mid-2010s). Libraries were constructed by 5' RACE. TCRdb shows the sequencer as Illumina HiSeq 2500. A second PCR of roughly 7 to 11 cycles was run with a J-beta primer mix and a sample-barcoded 5' primer. The public reads were reprocessed in TCRdb via fastp at Q25 and MiXCR, keeping in-frame beta chains. Every distinct CDR3 protein forms one entry, paired with its most common genes and DNA. The sample table lists 1.5 million to 2 million distinct CDR3 sequences, less than 50% of them with a count of one. More than 2% of the sample goes to the ten largest clones. What was sequenced was blood. The receptor source for this set is a woman aged 35 to 49 in good health.

This rearrangement joins TRBV6-5 to TRBJ2-4, with a tentative D call TRBD1 (6 bases). V gave up 2 bases and J gave up 3 bases, with 14 bases separating them. The germline V gene has CDR1 MNHEY and CDR2 SVGAGI. The length of the CDR3 is 16 residues. CDR3: CASSYLRGRGKNIQYF. The CDR3 bases are TGTGCCAGCAGTTACCTCAGGGGAAGGGGCAAAAACATTCAGTACTTC.

There are a few counts of this clonotype. The rearrangement joins TRBV15 to TRBJ2-7; D remains unclear. CDR1 LNHNV and CDR2 YYDKDF come from the germline V gene (reference sequence). This CDR3 has 13 amino acids. Trimming removed 4 bases from V and 2 bases from J, with 9 bases in between. This CDR3 reads CATSISPTYEQYF. DNA of the CDR3: TGTGCCACCAGCATCTCTCCTACCTACGAGCAGTACTTC.

As to this clonotype: A much larger clone differs by one base, so this may be a read error. This rearrangement joins TRBV29-1 to TRBJ2-7; D ambiguous. The V gene lost 5 bases and the J gene lost 0 bases, with 11 bases spanning the gap. Germline V gene sequence: CDR1 SQVTM, CDR2 ANQGSEA. This CDR3 has 13 amino acids. CDR3 region: CSVHGLGSYEQYF. The CDR3 nucleotides read TGCAGCGTTCACGGCTTGGGCTCCTACGAGCAGTACTTC.

The rearrangement uses TRBV5-5 and TRBJ2-1; D is possibly TRBD1 (6 bases). The germline V gene has CDR1 SGHKS and CDR2 YYEKEE (reference sequence). Trimming took 5 bases from V and 14 from J, leaving 17 bases between them. The CDR3 spans 12 residues. The CDR3 loop reads CASSPDRPVEFF. As DNA, the CDR3 is TGTGCCAGCAGTCCCGACAGGCCAGTTGAGTTCTTC.

This clonotype appeared a few times. V is TRBV12-3 or TRBV12-4 and J is TRBJ2-3; D is undetermined. Trimming shortened V by 8 bases and J by 1 base, and 10 bases separated the two germline ends. The CDR3 extends over 13 amino acids. The CDR3 protein is CASSEGRTDTQYF. Written as DNA, the CDR3 is TGTGCCAGCTCAGAAGGTCGCACAGATACGCAGTATTTT.

The table lists this clonotype with a few counts. V usage is TRBV7-9 and J usage is TRBJ2-4, with D tentatively TRBD1 (6 bases). With the DNA end fitting TRBJ2-5 better, the J assignment may be wrong. CDR3 length: 15 residues. Germline V gene sequence: CDR1 SEHNR, CDR2 FQNEAQ (reference sequence). DNA of the CDR3: TGTGCCAGCAGCTACCAGCGAGGGGGTTCGGAGACCCAGTACTTC. Translated: CASSYQRGGSETQYF.

A single count supports this clonotype. The CDR3 nucleotides are TGCAGCGTTGAAGGGGGCGGGGGCCCCAAAGAGACCCAGTACTTC. Translation gives CSVEGGGGPKETQYF. The chain uses TRBV29-1 and TRBJ2-5; weak D call: TRBD2 (7 bases). CDR3 length: 15 residues. V shed 1 base and J shed 3 bases, with 15 bases lying between them. The germline CDR1 and CDR2 sequences are SQVTM and ANQGSEA.

This clonotype was seen only a few times. This rearrangement joins TRBV20-1 to TRBJ1-6; TRBD1 might be the D (6 bases). Germline loops: CDR1 DFQATT, CDR2 SNEGSKA (reference sequence). The V end was cut by 1 base, the J end by 7 bases, with 17 bases between. This CDR3 is 16 amino acids long. In DNA, the CDR3 is TGCAGTGCTAGAGCCCCGTCGGGGGCCGGGAATTCACCCCTCCACTTT. The encoded protein is CSARAPSGAGNSPLHF.